This is a list of T cell receptor beta chains from one sample in a study of blood T cell repertoires in COVID-19. Only in-frame clones appear in the TCRdb table, and some are missing; sequencing was by immunoSEQ multiplex PCR. The sample consists of 350,000 to 500,000 clones, about 88% of them appearing once. The specimen sequenced was PBMCs or T cells enriched from blood (not recorded which). These TCRs come from a woman aged 18-30 years who had been exposed to COVID-19. Each CDR3 is given with its conserved first and last residue. The order of the fields is J gene, D gene, V gene, clone size, CDR3 length, CDR3 DNA, CDR3 protein. D genes are given only for firm matches. Clone size is shown for a subset of rows, as once, few, many or a class of expanded clone.

TRBJ1-1 | NA | TRBV7-2 | NA | 12 | TGTGCCAGCAGCCTCTGGAGCACTGAAGCTTTCTTT | CASSLWSTEAFF
TRBJ2-1 | TRBD2 | TRBV4-1 | NA | 18 | TGCGCCAGCAGCCATGGAGGTGGGCTAGCGGGATACTACAATGAGCAGTTCTTC | CASSHGGGLAGYYNEQFF
TRBJ1-1 | NA | TRBV19 | NA | 15 | TGTGCCAGTAGTATAGACAGGGTGGGGAACACTGAAGCTTTCTTT | CASSIDRVGNTEAFF
TRBJ2-2 | NA | TRBV6-4 | NA | 14 | TGTGCCAGCAGTGACTCAGGGGACACCGGGGAGCTGTTTTTT | CASSDSGDTGELFF
TRBJ2-7 | TRBD2 | TRBV27 | NA | 14 | TGTGCCAGCTCGCCGACTAGCGGGCCCTACGAGCAGTACTTC | CASSPTSGPYEQYF
TRBJ2-7 | TRBD2 | TRBV5-1 | NA | 16 | TGCGCCAGCAGCTTGGGGGGGACTAGCGCACCCTACGAGCAGTACTTC | CASSLGGTSAPYEQYF
TRBJ2-3 | NA | TRBV7-2 | NA | 15 | TGTGCCAGCAGACCCGGGACTTTCGAGACAGATACGCAGTATTTT | CASRPGTFETDTQYF
TRBJ1-1 | TRBD1 | TRBV5-8 | NA | 16 | TGTGCCAGCATATCTTCCCCACAGACAGGGGGCTGGGAAGCTTTCTTT | CASISSPQTGGWEAFF
TRBJ2-1 | TRBD2 | TRBV11-2 | NA | 19 | TGTGCCAGCAGCTTAGATGTGGTGTCTAGCGGGGGGATTAACAATGAGCAGTTCTTC | CASSLDVVSSGGINNEQFF
TRBJ1-2 | NA | TRBV15 | NA | 13 | TGTGCCACCAGCAGAGGACAAGACTATGGCTACACCTTC | CATSRGQDYGYTF
TRBJ1-6 | NA | TRBV2 | NA | 15 | TGTGCCAGCAGTGAAGATATTACGGTTTCCCCGGGCCTCCACTTT | CASSEDITVSPGLHF
TRBJ2-7 | NA | TRBV6-5 | NA | 14 | TGTGCCAGCAGTTACGGCGACAGAGGCTACGAGCAGTACTTC | CASSYGDRGYEQYF
TRBJ2-5 | NA | TRBV11-2 | NA | 15 | TGTGCCAGCAGCTTAGTTTGGACAGCCCAAGAGACCCAGTACTTC | CASSLVWTAQETQYF
TRBJ2-6 | NA | TRBV19 | NA | 18 | TGTGCCAGTAGTAGATCTTTAGGGGATTTTTCTGGGGCCAACGTCCTGACTTTC | CASSRSLGDFSGANVLTF
TRBJ2-3 | TRBD2 | TRBV28 | NA | 16 | TGTGCCAGCAGTCCACTAGCGGCCGCTAGGACAGATACGCAGTATTTT | CASSPLAAARTDTQYF
TRBJ2-2 | TRBD2 | TRBV2 | few | 16 | TGTGCCAGCAGTGAAGCGCGAGCGGGGGGCCGCGGGGAGCTGTTTTTT | CASSEARAGGRGELFF
TRBJ1-6 | TRBD1 | TRBV5-5 | NA | 15 | TGTGCCAGCAGCTTGACAGGGGGCGAAAAATCACCCCTCCACTTT | CASSLTGGEKSPLHF
TRBJ1-2 | NA | TRBV7-2 | NA | 14 | TGTGCCAGCAGCGCCAGGGATAGGGGCTATGGCTACACCTTC | CASSARDRGYGYTF
TRBJ2-7 | NA | TRBV28 | many | 14 | TGTGCCAGCATCCGCCCGGGACAAACCTACGAGCAGTACTTC | CASIRPGQTYEQYF
TRBJ2-1 | TRBD1 | TRBV28 | NA | 16 | TGTGCCAGCAGTACAGGGGAAGTGGCCCCACAGGGTGAGCAGTTCTTC | CASSTGEVAPQGEQFF
TRBJ2-1 | NA | TRBV27 | once | 13 | TGTGCCAGCAGTTTACTAGCGTCCAATGAGCAGTTCTTC | CASSLLASNEQFF
TRBJ2-2 | TRBD2 | TRBV4-1 | NA | 17 | TGCGCCAGCAGCCAACGCAGGACTAGCGGGACCACCGGGGAGCTGTTTTTT | CASSQRRTSGTTGELFF
TRBJ1-2 | TRBD1 | TRBV19 | once | 15 | TGTGCCAGTAGTCCTTCGGGACAGGGGTTCTATGGCTACACCTTC | CASSPSGQGFYGYTF
TRBJ2-1 | TRBD2 | TRBV4-1 | once | 16 | TGCGCCAGCAGCCAAGATCCGGGACTAGATCACAATGAGCAGTTCTTC | CASSQDPGLDHNEQFF
TRBJ1-1 | NA | TRBV24-1 | NA | 15 | TGTGCCACCAGGGGGGGGGCAGGGCAGAACACTGAAGCTTTCTTT | CATRGGAGQNTEAFF
TRBJ2-7 | TRBD1 | TRBV6-5 | few | 14 | TGTGCCAGCAGTTACCGGGACAGGACCTACGAGCAGTACTTC | CASSYRDRTYEQYF
TRBJ1-1 | NA | TRBV5-1 | NA | 14 | TGCGCCAGCAGCTTGGCCGGGGGGAACACTGAAGCTTTCTTT | CASSLAGGNTEAFF
TRBJ2-1 | TRBD2 | TRBV9 | NA | 15 | TGTGCCAGCAGTCTTAGCGGGGGGTCCTACAATGAGCAGTTCTTC | CASSLSGGSYNEQFF
TRBJ2-3 | TRBD2 | TRBV6-5 | NA | 11 | TGTGCCAGCACAGCGGGGGATACGCAGTATTTT | CASTAGDTQYF